Following are 23 T cell receptor beta chains from one sample sequenced in a study of cytomegalovirus exposure and HLA in healthy donors. Vbeta (60) and Jbeta (13) primers were used in the PCR. Here immunoSEQ multiplex PCR was the method, and the copy in TCRdb shows in-frame clones only, minus some. The table has under 130,000 clones, 83% seen once. The sample taken for sequencing was PBMCs. These receptors were obtained from a man in his late teens or twenties in good health and CMV-seronegative.

The chain links TRBV19 to TRBJ2-3, with 11 positions matching TRBD2. Germline V CDR1 and CDR2: LNHDA, SQIVND (reference sequence). V dropped 8 bases and J dropped 5; count of bases not matched to a gene: 12. The CDR3 contains 16 residues. CDR3 coding DNA: TGTGCCAGTGAGGACCTAGCGGGAGGACGAAAAGATACGCAGTATTTT. This gives the protein CASEDLAGGRKDTQYF.

The chain couples TRBV5-1 to TRBJ2-5; 7 positions agree with TRBD1. The CDR3 has 15 residues. From germline, CDR1 is SGHRS and CDR2 YFSETQ. With 0 bases clipped from V and 6 bases from J, the junction kept 8 bases outside the gene matches. The CDR3 DNA follows: TGCGCCAGCAGCTTGGCCATAGGCAGGGGGAAGACCCAGTACTTC. It codes for CASSLAIGRGKTQYF.

V usage is TRBV10-3 and J usage is TRBJ2-1; TRBD2 aligns across 12 bases. CDR3 length equals 14 residues. Germline V CDR1 and CDR2: ENHRY, SYGVKD. The J segment lost 4 bases and the V segment lost 8 bases, leaving 3 bases of the junction unmatched. CDR3 protein: CAIGGTSGYNEQFF. DNA of the CDR3: TGTGCCATCGGCGGGACTAGCGGGTACAATGAGCAGTTCTTC.

The chain links TRBV10-3 to TRBJ1-2; unclear D gene. The CDR3 length is 12 residues. The germline gives CDR1 ENHRY, CDR2 SYGVKD. Trimming cost V 4 bases and J 4 bases, with 7 bases left between them. The CDR3 bases are TGTGCCATCAGTGGGGAGGGCTATGGCTACACCTTC. It is translated as CAISGEGYGYTF.

This chain links TRBV7-9 with TRBJ1-2; 9 bases align to TRBD1. The germline gives CDR1 SEHNR, CDR2 FQNEAQ (reference sequence). This CDR3 comprises 17 residues. V shed 5 bases and J 2 bases; nucleotides not matched to a gene: 12. CDR3 DNA: TGTGCCAGCAGCACAACGACATTAGGACAGGGGAACTATGGCTACACCTTC. Translated: CASSTTTLGQGNYGYTF. Looking up the rest from reference TRBV7-9 and TRBJ1-2 gives the full variable domain: DTGVSQNPRHKITKRGQNVTFRCDPISEHNRLYWYRQTLGQGPEFLTYFQNEAQLEKSRLLSDRFSAERPKGSFSTLEIQRTEQGDSAMYLCASSTTTLGQGNYGYTFGSGTRLTVV.

The chain links TRBV11-1 to TRBJ2-1, with D tentatively TRBD1 (6 bases). Trimming took off 6 bases at V and 10 bases at J, with 10 bases between the two ends. Germline loops: CDR1 SGHAT, CDR2 FQDESV (reference sequence). The CDR3 has 11 amino acids. The CDR3 DNA sequence: TGTGCCAGCAGAAACGACAGGGAGCAGTTCTTC. It codes for CASRNDREQFF.

This clone was picked up one time. This chain connects TRBV6-4 to TRBJ1-1; D is undetermined. The CDR3 spans 13 residues. Trimming shortened V by 6 bases and J by 0 bases, and 8 bases separated the two germline ends. Germline V gene lookup returns CDR1 MRHNA and CDR2 SNTAGT. CDR3 in DNA: TGTGCCAGCAGCCCGACTCTGAACACTGAAGCTTTCTTT. It translates to CASSPTLNTEAFF.

This rearrangement joins TRBV19 to TRBJ1-5; D is perhaps TRBD1 (5 bases). V was clipped by 7 bases and J by 1 base, with 17 bases between them. The CDR3 consists of 16 residues. Germline CDR1 reads LNHDA; CDR2 reads SQIVND (reference sequence). DNA for the CDR3: TGTGCCAGTAACAACCCGGGGGGGTTGAGCAATCAGCCCCAGCATTTT. It encodes CASNNPGGLSNQPQHF.

This clone came up once. The CDR3 DNA reads as TGTGCCAGCAGCTTAGGTGTAGCGTTTGGCGTAGCGGACCCGAACACCGGGGAGCTGTTTTTT. Translating gives CASSLGVAFGVADPNTGELFF. The chain combines TRBV7-8 with TRBJ2-2; possible D gene TRBD2, 6 bases. Per the germline V gene, CDR1 is SGHVS and CDR2 is FQNEAQ. The CDR3 is made up of 21 amino acids. The ends were cut back, 1 base at V and 0 bases at J, with 24 bases in the middle.

The rearrangement links TRBV7-9 to TRBJ1-3; D possibly corresponds to TRBD1 (5 bases). V shed 7 bases and J shed 0 bases, with 10 bases lying between them. Germline V lookup: CDR1 SEHNR, CDR2 FQNEAQ (reference sequence). There are 14 residues in the CDR3. Here the CDR3 DNA reads TGTGCCAGCATCGACAGCATCTCTGGAAACACCATATATTTT. Amino acids: CASIDSISGNTIYF.

The chain employs TRBV28 and TRBJ1-1; 7 bases align to TRBD1. Trimming took 6 bases from V and 0 from J; bases not matched to a gene: 4. The CDR3 is made up of 14 amino acids. Germline CDR1 and CDR2: MDHEN and SYDVKM. The CDR3 DNA reads TGTGCCAGCAGACCGACAGGGATGAACACTGAAGCTTTCTTT. This codes for CASRPTGMNTEAFF.

The chain carries TRBV4-1 and TRBJ2-2; maybe TRBD1 (6 bases). Germline CDR1 MGHRA, CDR2 YSYEKL. This CDR3 spans 13 amino acids. The V and J ends lost 6 bases and 5 bases respectively, with 10 bases between them. CDR3: CASRPRGTGELFF. DNA for the CDR3: TGCGCCAGCAGGCCCAGGGGTACCGGGGAGCTGTTTTTT.

The rearrangement links TRBV7-2 to TRBJ1-1; the match to TRBD1 covers 8 bases. CDR1 is SGHTA and CDR2 is FQGNSA in the germline V gene. Trimming took 5 bases from V and 9 from J; bases not matched to a gene: 8. CDR3 size: 13 residues. The CDR3 region is CASSADRGRKAFF. The CDR3 DNA is TGTGCCAGCAGCGCCGACAGGGGCCGGAAAGCTTTCTTT.

The chain has TRBV27 and TRBJ2-1; tentative D call: TRBD2 (6 bases). V was shortened by 4 bases and J by 0 bases, with 13 bases between the two germline ends. CDR3 size: 16 residues. CDR1 and CDR2 (germline): MNHEY, SMNVEV (reference sequence). DNA of the CDR3: TGTGCCAGCAGTTCCCTAGCGACTATCTCCTACAATGAGCAGTTCTTC. This translates into CASSSLATISYNEQFF.

The rearrangement links TRBV6-4 to TRBJ2-7, with 9 positions matching TRBD1. The CDR3 consists of 16 residues. Per the germline V gene, CDR1 is MRHNA and CDR2 is SNTAGT. V lost 0 bases to trimming and J lost 5 bases; unmatched junction nucleotides: 8. The CDR3 loop is CASSDSLGTGIDEQYF. In DNA, the CDR3 is TGTGCCAGCAGTGACTCCCTCGGGACAGGGATAGACGAGCAGTACTTC.

This clone occurred once. Different DNA sequences within this sample yield the same CDR3. This chain joins TRBV5-1 and TRBJ2-7; the match to TRBD1 covers 9 bases. The CDR3 contains 15 residues. CDR1 is SGHRS, CDR2 YFSETQ, per germline. The ends lost 4 bases at V and 1 base at J; junction bases unmatched: 6. The CDR3 sequence: CASSPRQGVSYEQYF. As DNA, the CDR3 is TGCGCCAGCAGCCCGCGACAGGGGGTATCCTACGAGCAGTACTTC.

The chain carries TRBV7-9 and TRBJ2-3, with 12 bases identical to TRBD2. The CDR3 sequence is 15 residues long. V lost 5 bases to trimming and J lost 6 bases; unmatched junction nucleotides: 6. Germline V gives CDR1 SEHNR, CDR2 FQNEAQ (reference sequence). CDR3 protein: CASSTTSGSGDTQYF. CDR3 nucleotide sequence: TGTGCCAGCAGCACGACTAGCGGGAGCGGTGATACGCAGTATTTT. Full variable domain (rest looked up from reference TRBV7-9 and TRBJ2-3): DTGVSQNPRHKITKRGQNVTFRCDPISEHNRLYWYRQTLGQGPEFLTYFQNEAQLEKSRLLSDRFSAERPKGSFSTLEIQRTEQGDSAMYLCASSTTSGSGDTQYFGPGTRLTVL.

The V call is TRBV18, the J call TRBJ2-3, with 10 bases fitting TRBD1. Trimming took 8 bases from V and 5 from J; bases not matched to a gene: 19. The CDR3 consists of 18 residues. Germline CDR1 KGHSH, CDR2 LQKENI. The CDR3 DNA reads as TGTGCCAGCCGTCCCGGGACAGGGGCGAAGGCTGGGGGAGATACGCAGTATTTT. The encoded protein is CASRPGTGAKAGGDTQYF.

The rearrangement joins TRBV6-5 to TRBJ1-2; the D gene is possibly TRBD1 (6 bases). Deletions cut 6 bases from V and 4 bases from J, with 15 bases between. The CDR3 has 14 residues. Germline lookup yields CDR1 MNHEY and CDR2 SVGAGI. This CDR3 reads CASSLRTEVYGYTF. The DNA of the CDR3 is TGTGCCAGCAGCCTCCGGACAGAAGTCTATGGCTACACCTTC.

This clone was counted between two and nine times. The chain links TRBV21-1 to TRBJ1-1; TRBD1, the D gene given by the table, was not confirmed from the DNA. TRBV21-1 is tagged as a pseudogene. This CDR3 contains 16 residues. The CDR3 region is CASSKERGQTNTEAFF. CDR3 DNA sequence: TGTGCCAGCAGCAAAGAAAGGGGACAGACTAACACTGAAGCTTTCTTT.

This clone has only a few counts. The chain joins TRBV4-3 to TRBJ2-7; D not certain. CDR1 is LGHNA and CDR2 is YSLEER in the germline V gene. Between the trimmed V and J ends, which lost 6 bases and 3 bases, there was a span of 21 bases. The CDR3 runs to 16 residues. CDR3: CASSFSSGTGLYEQYF. CDR3 bases: TGCGCCAGCAGTTTTAGCTCCGGCACTGGCCTCTACGAGCAGTACTTC.

The chain joins TRBV7-2 to TRBJ2-2; the match to TRBD2 covers 7 bases. Germline-derived CDR1 and CDR2 are SGHTA and FQGNSA. The CDR3 is 17 residues long. The trim removed 5 bases at V and 6 bases at J, leaving 15 bases unmatched. The CDR3 DNA reads TGTGCCAGCAGCCTAAGCCCGGGAGGCCTCCTCCCCGGGGAGCTGTTTTTT. It yields the protein CASSLSPGGLLPGELFF.

The chain couples TRBV5-1 to TRBJ2-7; TRBD2 might be the D (5 bases). CDR1 and CDR2 from the germline V gene are SGHRS and YFSETQ. V was trimmed by 4 bases and J by 2 bases, leaving 13 bases between them. The CDR3 loop spans 14 amino acids. Here the CDR3 reads CASSPDSITYEQYF. The DNA of the CDR3 is TGCGCCAGCAGCCCGGACTCCATTACCTACGAGCAGTACTTC.